Sequencing of this TCR beta chain was carried out in a study of blood T cell repertoires in COVID-19. On the study more broadly: The cDNA or gDNA used as material had been derived from T cells, B-cell-depleted T cells, or PBMCs.

Per the study methods: Reference gene primers were amplified, and this amplification served to estimate nucleated cell counts. Method: immunoSEQ multiplex PCR; TCRdb's copy keeps in-frame clones and lacks some. The DNA was the basis for D and trimming; V, J and clone size are from that table. Of 130,000 or so clones in the sample, about 89% were seen once. Seattle patients were enrolled during active infection and followed longitudinally. V was pared by 6 bases and J by 4 bases, with 5 bases of the junction left unmatched. The CDR3 contains 15 residues. The germline gives CDR1 LGHDT, CDR2 YNNKEL (reference sequence).

This receptor was identified in a woman aged 70 to 79 with COVID-19, enrolled during active disease. The sequencing sample was made of peripheral blood. The rearrangement joins TRBV3-1 (or the pseudogene TRBV3-2) to TRBJ2-2; 10 bases fit TRBD1. CDR3 sequence: CASRTGGWSTGELFF. The CDR3 DNA reads TGTGCCAGCAGGACAGGGGGCTGGAGCACCGGGGAGCTGTTTTTT.